The rows below give T cell receptor beta chains drawn from one sample of a study of blood T cell repertoires in COVID-19. Assay used: immunoSEQ multiplex PCR; TCRdb lists only in-frame clones, some missing. The repertoire holds about 120,000 clones, with just under 80% as singletons. Sequenced: peripheral blood. These receptors were taken from a man aged 60 to 69 with active or convalescent COVID-19. The CDR3 runs from the conserved cysteine through the conserved F or W. A D gene is named only where the DNA matches it firmly. Some rows have no size entry. The others give once, few or many, or a class for an expanded clone.

d_call: TRBD2; v_call: TRBV18; j_call: TRBJ2-5; clone_size: NA; cdr3_nt: TGTGCCAGCTCACCGCCAGCGGGAGTACGAGAGACCCAGTACTTC; cdr3_aa: CASSPPAGVRETQYF
d_call: NA; v_call: TRBV10-3; j_call: TRBJ2-5; clone_size: NA; cdr3_nt: TGTGCCACCGCCTTCGAGGATGAGACCCAGTACTTC; cdr3_aa: CATAFEDETQYF
d_call: NA; v_call: TRBV18; j_call: TRBJ2-2; clone_size: NA; cdr3_nt: TGTGCCAGCTCACCACCTGGTTCAGGGAGGACCGGGGAGCTGTTTTTT; cdr3_aa: CASSPPGSGRTGELFF
d_call: TRBD1; v_call: TRBV28; j_call: TRBJ1-1; clone_size: once; cdr3_nt: TGTGCCACCCACAGGGGGAGCACTGAAGCTTTCTTT; cdr3_aa: CATHRGSTEAFF
d_call: TRBD2; v_call: TRBV7-2; j_call: TRBJ2-1; clone_size: NA; cdr3_nt: TGTGCCAGCAGCTTAAGCTTAGCGGGAGCAGTCGAGCAGTTCTTC; cdr3_aa: CASSLSLAGAVEQFF
d_call: TRBD1; v_call: TRBV6-5; j_call: TRBJ2-7; clone_size: NA; cdr3_nt: TGTGCCAGCAGTTACCAGGACAGGGCCCGATCCGAGCAGTACTTC; cdr3_aa: CASSYQDRARSEQYF
d_call: TRBD1; v_call: TRBV28; j_call: TRBJ1-1; clone_size: NA; cdr3_nt: TGTGCCAGCAGTGGGTGGACAGGGGTGAACACTGAAGCTTTCTTT; cdr3_aa: CASSGWTGVNTEAFF
d_call: TRBD1; v_call: TRBV28; j_call: TRBJ1-5; clone_size: many; cdr3_nt: TGTGCCAGCAGCTCGGACAGGGCATTGGATCAGCCCCAGCATTTT; cdr3_aa: CASSSDRALDQPQHF
d_call: TRBD2; v_call: TRBV5-1; j_call: TRBJ2-7; clone_size: once; cdr3_nt: TGCGCCAGCAGCTCTTCGGTAGCGGGAGCCTTTTACGAGCAGTACTTC; cdr3_aa: CASSSSVAGAFYEQYF
d_call: TRBD2; v_call: TRBV24-1; j_call: TRBJ2-5; clone_size: NA; cdr3_nt: TGTGCCACCAGTGACCAGACTAGCGGGAGTATTGAGACCCAGTACTTC; cdr3_aa: CATSDQTSGSIETQYF
d_call: NA; v_call: TRBV3-1/TRBV3-2; j_call: TRBJ2-6; clone_size: once; cdr3_nt: TGTGCCAGCAGCCCAATTAGGGGGCGGGGTGGGGCCAACGTCCTGACTTTC; cdr3_aa: CASSPIRGRGGANVLTF
d_call: TRBD1; v_call: TRBV29-1; j_call: TRBJ2-3; clone_size: NA; cdr3_nt: TGCAGCGTTGAAGGGGGACAGGGGGCGCCGGATACGCAGTATTTT; cdr3_aa: CSVEGGQGAPDTQYF
d_call: TRBD2; v_call: TRBV6-5; j_call: TRBJ2-3; clone_size: once; cdr3_nt: TGTGCCAGCAGTTTACTAGCGGGAGAGGCAGATACGCAGTATTTT; cdr3_aa: CASSLLAGEADTQYF
d_call: TRBD2; v_call: TRBV7-2; j_call: TRBJ2-7; clone_size: NA; cdr3_nt: TGTGCCAGCAGCTTATCGGGCAGGGAGGGCGAGCAGTACTTC; cdr3_aa: CASSLSGREGEQYF
d_call: NA; v_call: TRBV9; j_call: TRBJ2-7; clone_size: NA; cdr3_nt: TGTGCCAGCAGCGGGCGGCTGAGCTCCTACGAGCAGTACTTC; cdr3_aa: CASSGRLSSYEQYF
d_call: TRBD2; v_call: TRBV7-2; j_call: TRBJ2-7; clone_size: NA; cdr3_nt: TGTGCCAGCAGCTATTCTAGCGGTGCCTACGAGCAGTACTTC; cdr3_aa: CASSYSSGAYEQYF
d_call: TRBD1; v_call: TRBV7-9; j_call: TRBJ1-2; clone_size: NA; cdr3_nt: TGTGCCAGCAGCCCGGGGACAGGAGCTATCTATGGCTACACCTTC; cdr3_aa: CASSPGTGAIYGYTF
d_call: TRBD1; v_call: TRBV7-3; j_call: TRBJ2-1; clone_size: NA; cdr3_nt: TGTGCCAGCAGCTCGGACAGGGAATCCCTCAATGAGCAGTTCTTC; cdr3_aa: CASSSDRESLNEQFF
d_call: NA; v_call: TRBV6-5; j_call: TRBJ1-6; clone_size: few; cdr3_nt: TGTGCCAGCAGTTTCAGGGATTCACCCCTCCACTTT; cdr3_aa: CASSFRDSPLHF
d_call: TRBD2; v_call: TRBV14; j_call: TRBJ2-5; clone_size: few; cdr3_nt: TGTGCCACCCTAGCGGGAGAGACCCAGTACTTC; cdr3_aa: CATLAGETQYF
d_call: TRBD1; v_call: TRBV2; j_call: TRBJ2-7; clone_size: once; cdr3_nt: TGTGCCGTAGTCTTAGGGACAGATCTCGGGCAGTACTTC; cdr3_aa: CAVVLGTDLGQYF